The clone carrying this T cell receptor beta chain was found many times. Antigen unknown. This entry comes from a study of blood T cells in healthy people across ages. Primed by a sample-barcoded 5' primer and a J-beta primer mix, a second PCR proceeded for 7 to 11 cycles. MiXCR, applied by TCRdb to the 5' RACE reads, yields one record per CDR3 protein. This sample has 870,000 or so distinct CDR3 sequences, with around 28% found just once. General study findings and limits: The donors' CMV status was not determined, possibly confounding changes in expanded clonotypes.

The CDR3 sequence is 12 residues long. Trimming shortened V by 5 bases and J by 8 bases, and 11 bases separated the two germline ends. The rearrangement links TRBV12-3 or TRBV12-4 to TRBJ2-3; no reliable D call. The sequenced sample consisted of blood. This TCR was recovered from a woman of 80 years or more in good health. CDR3 region: CASSPNYLTQYF. DNA of the CDR3: TGTGCCAGCAGTCCAAATTATCTTACGCAGTATTTT.